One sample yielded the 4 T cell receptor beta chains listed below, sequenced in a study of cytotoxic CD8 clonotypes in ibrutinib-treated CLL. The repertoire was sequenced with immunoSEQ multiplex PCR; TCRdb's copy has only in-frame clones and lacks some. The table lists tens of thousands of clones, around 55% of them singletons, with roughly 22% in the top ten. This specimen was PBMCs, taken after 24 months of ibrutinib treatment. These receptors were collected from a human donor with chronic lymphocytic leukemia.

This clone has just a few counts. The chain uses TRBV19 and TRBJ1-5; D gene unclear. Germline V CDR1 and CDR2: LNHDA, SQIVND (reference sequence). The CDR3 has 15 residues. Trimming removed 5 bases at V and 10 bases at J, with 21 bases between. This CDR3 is CASSRDGIDSSPQHF. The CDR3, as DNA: TGTGCCAGTAGTCGAGATGGGATAGATTCGTCACCCCAGCATTTT.

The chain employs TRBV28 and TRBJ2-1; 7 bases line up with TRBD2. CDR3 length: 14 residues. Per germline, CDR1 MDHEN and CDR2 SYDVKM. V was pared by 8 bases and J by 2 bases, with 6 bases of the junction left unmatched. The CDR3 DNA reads TGTGCCAGCGAGCCGGGGGGTACCTACAATGAGCAGTTCTTC. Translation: CASEPGGTYNEQFF.

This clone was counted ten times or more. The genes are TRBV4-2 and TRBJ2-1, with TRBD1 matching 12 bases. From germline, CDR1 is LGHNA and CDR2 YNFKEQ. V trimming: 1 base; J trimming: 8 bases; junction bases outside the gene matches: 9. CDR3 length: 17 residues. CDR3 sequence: CASSQVGQGASRDEQFF. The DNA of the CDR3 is TGTGCCAGCAGCCAAGTGGGACAGGGGGCGAGTAGGGATGAGCAGTTCTTC.

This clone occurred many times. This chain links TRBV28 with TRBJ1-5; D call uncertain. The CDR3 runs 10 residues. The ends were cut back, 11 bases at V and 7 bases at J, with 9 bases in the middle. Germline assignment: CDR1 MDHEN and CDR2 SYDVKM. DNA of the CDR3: TGTGCCGCGAATAAACAGCCCCAGCATTTT. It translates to CAANKQPQHF. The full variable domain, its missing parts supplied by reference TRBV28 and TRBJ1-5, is DVKVTQSSRYLVKRTGEKVFLECVQDMDHENMFWYRQDPGLGLRLIYFSYDVKMKEKGDIPEGYSVSREKKERFSLILESASTNQTSMYLCAANKQPQHFGDGTRLSIL.